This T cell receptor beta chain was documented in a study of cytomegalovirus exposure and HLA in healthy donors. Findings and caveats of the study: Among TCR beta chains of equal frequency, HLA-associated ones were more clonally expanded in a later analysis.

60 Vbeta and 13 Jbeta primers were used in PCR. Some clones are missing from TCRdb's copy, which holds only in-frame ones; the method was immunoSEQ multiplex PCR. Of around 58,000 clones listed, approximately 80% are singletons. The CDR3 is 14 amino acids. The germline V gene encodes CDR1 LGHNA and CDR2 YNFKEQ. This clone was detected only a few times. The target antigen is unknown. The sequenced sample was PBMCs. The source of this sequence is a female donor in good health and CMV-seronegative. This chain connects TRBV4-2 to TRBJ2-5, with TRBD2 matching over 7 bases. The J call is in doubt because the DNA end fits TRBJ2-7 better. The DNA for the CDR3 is TGTGCCAGCAGCCAAGCGACTAGCCGGAACGAGCAGTACTTC. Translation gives CASSQATSRNEQYF.